Listed here is a single T cell receptor beta chain. Profiled with immunoSEQ multiplex PCR; TCRdb holds only in-frame clones, not every one. Seen here are 150,000 to 200,000 clones, around 83% observed once, and the top ten hold roughly 0.99%. The data originate from a study of blood T cell repertoires in COVID-19. About the research overall: The cDNA or gDNA used as material had been derived from T cells, B-cell-depleted T cells, or PBMCs.

Germline CDR1 reads MRHNA; CDR2 reads SNTAGT. The V gene lost 0 bases and the J gene lost 8 bases, with 11 bases spanning the gap. This CDR3 contains 15 residues. The V call is TRBV6-4, the J call TRBJ1-6; D uncertain. The sample comprised peripheral blood. The origin of this receptor is a man between 18 and 29 years old with acute or convalescent COVID-19. The CDR3, as DNA: TGTGCCAGCAGTGACTCTACCCTCGGGGATTCACCCCTCCACTTT. Translation: CASSDSTLGDSPLHF.